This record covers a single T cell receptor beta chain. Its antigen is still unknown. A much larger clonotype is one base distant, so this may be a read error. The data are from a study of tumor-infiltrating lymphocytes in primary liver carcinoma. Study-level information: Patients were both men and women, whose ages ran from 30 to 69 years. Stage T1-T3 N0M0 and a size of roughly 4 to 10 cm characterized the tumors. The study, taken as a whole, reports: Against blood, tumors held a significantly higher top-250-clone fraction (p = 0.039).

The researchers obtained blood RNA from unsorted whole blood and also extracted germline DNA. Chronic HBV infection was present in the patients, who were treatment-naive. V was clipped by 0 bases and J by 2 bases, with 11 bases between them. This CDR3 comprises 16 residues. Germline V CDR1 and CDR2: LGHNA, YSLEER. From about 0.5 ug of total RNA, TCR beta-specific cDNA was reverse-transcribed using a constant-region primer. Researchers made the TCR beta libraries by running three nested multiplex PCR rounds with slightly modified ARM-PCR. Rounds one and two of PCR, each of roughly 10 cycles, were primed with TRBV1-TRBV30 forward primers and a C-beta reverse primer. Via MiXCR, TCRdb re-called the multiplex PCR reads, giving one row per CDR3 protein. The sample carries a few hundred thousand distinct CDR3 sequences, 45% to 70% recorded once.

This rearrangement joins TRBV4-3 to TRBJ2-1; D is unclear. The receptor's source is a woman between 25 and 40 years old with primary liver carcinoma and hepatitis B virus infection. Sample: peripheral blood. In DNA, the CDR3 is TGCGCCAGCAGCCAAGAGGGCCAACTGGCCTACAATGAGCAGTTCTTC. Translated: CASSQEGQLAYNEQFF.